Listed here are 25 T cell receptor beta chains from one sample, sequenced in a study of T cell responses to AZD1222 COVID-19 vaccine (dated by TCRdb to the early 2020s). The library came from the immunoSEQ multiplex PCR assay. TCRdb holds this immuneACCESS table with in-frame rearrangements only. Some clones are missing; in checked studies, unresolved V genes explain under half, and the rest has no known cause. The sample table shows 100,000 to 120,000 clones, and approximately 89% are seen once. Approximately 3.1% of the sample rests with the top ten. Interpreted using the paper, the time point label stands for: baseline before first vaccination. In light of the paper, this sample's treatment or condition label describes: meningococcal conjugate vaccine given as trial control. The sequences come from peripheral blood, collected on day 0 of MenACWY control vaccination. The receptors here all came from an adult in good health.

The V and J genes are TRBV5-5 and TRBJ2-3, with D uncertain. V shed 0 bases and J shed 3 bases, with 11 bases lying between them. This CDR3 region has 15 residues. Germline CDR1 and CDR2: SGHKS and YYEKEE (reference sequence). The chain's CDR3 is CASSLGPSETDTQYF. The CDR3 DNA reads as TGTGCCAGCAGCTTGGGACCCTCGGAGACAGATACGCAGTATTTT.

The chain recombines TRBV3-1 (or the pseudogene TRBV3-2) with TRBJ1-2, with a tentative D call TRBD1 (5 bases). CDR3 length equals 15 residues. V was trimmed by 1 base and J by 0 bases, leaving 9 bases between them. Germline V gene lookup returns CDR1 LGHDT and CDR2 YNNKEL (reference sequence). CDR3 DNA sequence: TGTGCCAGCAGCCAAGTCCCGGACACTAACTATGGCTACACCTTC. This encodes CASSQVPDTNYGYTF.

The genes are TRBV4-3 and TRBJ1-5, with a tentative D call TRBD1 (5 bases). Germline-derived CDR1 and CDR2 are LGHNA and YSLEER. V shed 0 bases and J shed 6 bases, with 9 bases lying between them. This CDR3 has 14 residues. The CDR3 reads CASSQDRGSQPQHF. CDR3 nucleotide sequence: TGCGCCAGCAGCCAAGATCGGGGGAGTCAGCCCCAGCATTTT.

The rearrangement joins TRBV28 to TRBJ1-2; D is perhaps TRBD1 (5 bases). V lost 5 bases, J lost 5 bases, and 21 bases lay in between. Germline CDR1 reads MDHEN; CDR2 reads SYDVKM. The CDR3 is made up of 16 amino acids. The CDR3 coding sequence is TGTGCCAGCAGTCTCCTATCCTATGGGGCAGGGTATGGCTACACCTTC. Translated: CASSLLSYGAGYGYTF.

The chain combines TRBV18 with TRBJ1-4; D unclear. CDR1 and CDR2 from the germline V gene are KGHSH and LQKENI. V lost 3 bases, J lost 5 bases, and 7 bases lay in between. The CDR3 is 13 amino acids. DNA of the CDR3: TGTGCCAGCTCACCTGGGAAAAATGAAAAACTGTTTTTT. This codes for CASSPGKNEKLFF.

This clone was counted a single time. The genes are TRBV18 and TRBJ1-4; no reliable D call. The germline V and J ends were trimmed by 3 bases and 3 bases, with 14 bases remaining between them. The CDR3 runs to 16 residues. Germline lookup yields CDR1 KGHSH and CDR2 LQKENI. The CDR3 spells CASSPESVAANEKLFF. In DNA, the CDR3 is TGTGCCAGCTCACCCGAGAGCGTGGCTGCTAATGAAAAACTGTTTTTT.

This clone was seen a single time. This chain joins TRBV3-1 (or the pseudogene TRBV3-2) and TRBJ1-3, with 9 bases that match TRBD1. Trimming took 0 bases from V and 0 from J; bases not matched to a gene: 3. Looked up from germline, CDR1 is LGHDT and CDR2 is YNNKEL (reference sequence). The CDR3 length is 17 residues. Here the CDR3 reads CASSQDGTGSSGNTIYF. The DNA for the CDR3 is TGTGCCAGCAGCCAAGATGGGACAGGGAGCTCTGGAAACACCATATATTTT.

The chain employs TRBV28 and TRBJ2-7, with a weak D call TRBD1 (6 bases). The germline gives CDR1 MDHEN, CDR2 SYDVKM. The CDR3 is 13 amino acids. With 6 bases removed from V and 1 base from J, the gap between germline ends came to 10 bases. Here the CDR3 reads CASSSGQSYEQYF. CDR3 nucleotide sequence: TGTGCCAGCAGCTCCGGACAGTCCTACGAGCAGTACTTC.

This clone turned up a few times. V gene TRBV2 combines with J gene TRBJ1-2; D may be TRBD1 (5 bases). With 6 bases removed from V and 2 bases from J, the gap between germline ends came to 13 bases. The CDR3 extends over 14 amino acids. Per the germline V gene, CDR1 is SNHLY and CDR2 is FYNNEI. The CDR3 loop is CASRQGSENYGYTF. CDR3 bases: TGTGCCAGCAGGCAGGGCAGTGAGAACTATGGCTACACCTTC.

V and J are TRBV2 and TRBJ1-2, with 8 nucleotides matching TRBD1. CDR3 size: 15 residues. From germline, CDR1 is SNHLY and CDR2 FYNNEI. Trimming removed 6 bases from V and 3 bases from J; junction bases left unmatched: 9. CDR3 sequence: CASSQQGVPHYGYTF. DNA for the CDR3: TGTGCCAGCAGCCAACAGGGGGTTCCCCACTATGGCTACACCTTC.

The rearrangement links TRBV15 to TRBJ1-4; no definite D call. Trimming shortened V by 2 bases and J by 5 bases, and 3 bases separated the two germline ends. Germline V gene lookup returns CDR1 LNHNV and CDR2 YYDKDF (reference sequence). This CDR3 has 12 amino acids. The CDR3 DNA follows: TGTGCCACCAGCAGATTGAATGAAAAACTGTTTTTT. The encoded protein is CATSRLNEKLFF.

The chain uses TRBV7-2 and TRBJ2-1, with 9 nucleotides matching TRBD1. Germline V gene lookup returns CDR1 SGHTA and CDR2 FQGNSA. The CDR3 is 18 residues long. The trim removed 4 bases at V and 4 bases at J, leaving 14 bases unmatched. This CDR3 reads CASSSQSGTGLIYNEQFF. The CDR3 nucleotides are TGTGCCAGCAGCTCACAGTCCGGGACAGGGTTAATATACAATGAGCAGTTCTTC.

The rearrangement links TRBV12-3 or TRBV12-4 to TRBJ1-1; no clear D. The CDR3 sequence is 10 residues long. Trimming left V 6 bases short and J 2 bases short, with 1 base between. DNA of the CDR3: TGTGCCAGCAGAAACACTGAAGCTTTCTTT. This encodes CASRNTEAFF.

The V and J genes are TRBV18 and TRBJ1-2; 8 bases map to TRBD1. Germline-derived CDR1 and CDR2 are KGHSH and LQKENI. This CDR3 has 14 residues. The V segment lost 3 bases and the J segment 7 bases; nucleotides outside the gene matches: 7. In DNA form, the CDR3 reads TGTGCCAGCTCACCCACCGACAGGGGTGCTGGCTACACCTTC. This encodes CASSPTDRGAGYTF. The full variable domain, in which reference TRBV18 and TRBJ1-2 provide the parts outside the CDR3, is NAGVMQNPRHLVRRRGQEARLRCSPMKGHSHVYWYRQLPEEGLKFMVYLQKENIIDESGMPKERFSAEFPKEGPSILRIQQVVRGDSAAYFCASSPTDRGAGYTFGSGTRLTVV.

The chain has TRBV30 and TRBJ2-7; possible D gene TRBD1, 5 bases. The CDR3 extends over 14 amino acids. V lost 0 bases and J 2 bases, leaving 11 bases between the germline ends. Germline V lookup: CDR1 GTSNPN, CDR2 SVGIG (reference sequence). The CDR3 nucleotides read TGTGCCTGGAGTGTTTCCTGGGGCCCCTACGAGCAGTACTTC. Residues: CAWSVSWGPYEQYF.

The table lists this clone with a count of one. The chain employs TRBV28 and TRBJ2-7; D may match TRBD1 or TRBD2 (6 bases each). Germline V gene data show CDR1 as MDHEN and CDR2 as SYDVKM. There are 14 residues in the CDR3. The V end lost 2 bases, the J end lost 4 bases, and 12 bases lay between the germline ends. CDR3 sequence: CASSLTGGRYEQYF. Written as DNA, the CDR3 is TGTGCCAGCAGTTTAACCGGGGGCAGGTACGAGCAGTACTTC.

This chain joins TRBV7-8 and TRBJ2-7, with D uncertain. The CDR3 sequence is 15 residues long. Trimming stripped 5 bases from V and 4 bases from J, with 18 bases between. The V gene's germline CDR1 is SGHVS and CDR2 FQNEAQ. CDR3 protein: CASSPSGLGSYEQYF. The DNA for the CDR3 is TGTGCCAGCAGCCCATCAGGCCTAGGGTCTTACGAGCAGTACTTC.

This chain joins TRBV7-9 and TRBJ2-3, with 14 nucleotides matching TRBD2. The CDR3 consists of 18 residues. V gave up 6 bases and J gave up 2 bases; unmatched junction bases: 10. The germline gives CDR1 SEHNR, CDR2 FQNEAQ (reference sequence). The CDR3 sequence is CASRPGLAGALYTDTQYF. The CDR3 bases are TGTGCCAGCAGGCCGGGACTAGCGGGGGCCCTTTACACAGATACGCAGTATTTT.

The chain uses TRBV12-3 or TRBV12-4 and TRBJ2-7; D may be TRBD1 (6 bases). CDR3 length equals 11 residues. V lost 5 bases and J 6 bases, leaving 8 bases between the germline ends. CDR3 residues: CASSQGGEQYF. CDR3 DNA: TGTGCCAGCAGTCAAGGGGGCGAGCAGTACTTC.

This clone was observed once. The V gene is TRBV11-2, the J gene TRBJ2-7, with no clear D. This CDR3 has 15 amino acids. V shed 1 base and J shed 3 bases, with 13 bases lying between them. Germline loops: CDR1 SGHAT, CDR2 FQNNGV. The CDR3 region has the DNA TGTGCCAGCAGCTTAGCGGCAGGCATTTACTACGAGCAGTACTTC. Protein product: CASSLAAGIYYEQYF.

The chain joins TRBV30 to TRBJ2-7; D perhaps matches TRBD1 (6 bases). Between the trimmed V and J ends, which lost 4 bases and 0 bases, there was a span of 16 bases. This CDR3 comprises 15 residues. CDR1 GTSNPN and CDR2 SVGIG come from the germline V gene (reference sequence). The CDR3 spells CAWTLKDSSSYEQYF. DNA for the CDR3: TGTGCCTGGACCTTAAAGGACAGTAGCTCCTACGAGCAGTACTTC.

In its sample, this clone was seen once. For the CDR3, the DNA is TGTGCCAGCAGGCAACAGGGGTATGAAAAACTGTTTTTT. Residues: CASRQQGYEKLFF. V is TRBV28 and J is TRBJ1-4; 7 bases agree with TRBD1. V dropped 6 bases and J dropped 6; count of bases not matched to a gene: 4. This CDR3 has 13 residues. The germline gives CDR1 MDHEN, CDR2 SYDVKM.

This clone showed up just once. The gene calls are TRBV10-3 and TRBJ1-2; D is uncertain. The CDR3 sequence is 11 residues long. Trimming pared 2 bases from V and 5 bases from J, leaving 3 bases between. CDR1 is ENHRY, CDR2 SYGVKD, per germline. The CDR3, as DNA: TGTGCCATCAGTGAGGCTTATGGCTACACCTTC. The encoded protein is CAISEAYGYTF.

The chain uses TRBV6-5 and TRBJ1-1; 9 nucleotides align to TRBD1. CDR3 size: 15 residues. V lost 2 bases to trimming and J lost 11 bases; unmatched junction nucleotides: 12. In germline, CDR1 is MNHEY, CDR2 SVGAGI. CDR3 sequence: CASSYGLGTGNLAFF. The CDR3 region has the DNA TGTGCCAGCAGTTACGGTCTTGGGACAGGGAATTTGGCTTTCTTT.

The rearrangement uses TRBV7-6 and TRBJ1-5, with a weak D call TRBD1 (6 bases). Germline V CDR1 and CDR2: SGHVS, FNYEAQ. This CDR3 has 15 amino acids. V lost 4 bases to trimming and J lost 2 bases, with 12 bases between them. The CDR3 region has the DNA TGTGCCAGCAGCTGGGGGGCTGAGGGCAATCAGCCCCAGCATTTT. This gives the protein CASSWGAEGNQPQHF.